This passage covers 8 T cell receptor beta chains from one sample sequenced in a study of CD8 T cells in ankylosing spondylitis (dated by TCRdb to about 2017). Beyond this particular receptor, the publication reports: Blood from ankylosing spondylitis patients appeared to be characterized by a TCR beta motif made up of under 10 highly homologous amino acid variants.

The library was produced with 5' RACE. These reads were obtained on an Illumina HiSeq 2500. The public reads were reanalyzed by TCRdb: fastp trimming at Q25, MiXCR alignment, in-frame beta chains only. Entries that share a CDR3 protein sequence are merged under the most common genes and DNA. The sample table holds under 850,000 distinct CDR3 sequences, of which 15% to 20% were seen once. The ten largest clones represent about 20% of the sample. These receptors have no identified antigens. The sequencing input was blood, either unsorted or a sorted T cell fraction (not recorded which). All receptors come from a male donor with ankylosing spondylitis.

The sample holds one count of this clonotype. The chain is built from TRBV2 and TRBJ2-7; D is unresolved. This CDR3 contains 14 residues. The V and J ends lost 2 bases and 4 bases respectively, with 12 bases between them. Germline values: CDR1 SNHLY, CDR2 FYNNEI. CDR3 nucleotides: TGTGCCAGCAGTGAACTAACGGATGTATACGAGCAGTACTTC. Its translation is CASSELTDVYEQYF.

Note on this clonotype: Germline is not matched at one junction end, which may reflect a read error. The rearrangement links TRBV11-2 to TRBJ2-3, with 8 positions matching TRBD1. This CDR3 contains 16 residues. Germline assignment: CDR1 SGHAT and CDR2 FQNNGV. In DNA, the CDR3 is TGTGCCAGCAGCTTACGGATTGGGGGGCCCACAGGGGGGCAGTTTTTT. Translation: CASSLRIGGPTGGQFF. The full variable domain, its missing parts supplied by reference TRBV11-2 and TRBJ2-3, is EAGVAQSPRYKIIEKRQSVAFWCNPISGHATLYWYQQILGQGPKLLIQFQNNGVVDDSQLPKDRFSAERLKGVDSTLKIQPAKLEDSAVYLCASSLRIGGPTGGQFFGPGTRLTVL.

The V and J genes are TRBV7-9 and TRBJ2-1; D call uncertain. The germline CDR1 and CDR2 sequences are SEHNR and FQNEAQ (reference sequence). V gave up 5 bases and J gave up 4 bases, with 18 bases separating them. The CDR3 sequence is 16 residues long. CDR3 nucleotides: TGTGCCAGCAGCCCGGACGGCGGAGCCGTTTACAATGAGCAGTTCTTC. Translated, it gives CASSPDGGAVYNEQFF.

This clonotype showed up just a few times. This chain connects TRBV5-6 to TRBJ1-2, with 9 bases aligning to TRBD1. Germline loops: CDR1 SGHDT, CDR2 YYEEEE. The V gene end was trimmed by 3 bases and the J gene end by 6 bases; junction bases not matched to a gene: 15. CDR3 size: 17 residues. CDR3 sequence reads: CASSYRDREWDMDGYTF. DNA of the CDR3: TGTGCCAGCAGCTACCGGGACAGGGAATGGGACATGGATGGCTACACCTTC.

V gene TRBV29-1 combines with J gene TRBJ2-7; tentatively, D is TRBD1 (6 bases). V lost 0 bases and J 1 base, leaving 13 bases between the germline ends. Germline V lookup: CDR1 SQVTM, CDR2 ANQGSEA. The CDR3 has 15 residues. This chain's CDR3 is CSVEDPGTPSYEQYF. In DNA form, the CDR3 reads TGCAGCGTTGAAGATCCAGGGACACCTTCCTACGAGCAGTACTTC.

This clonotype was seen a few times. The V and J genes are TRBV29-1 and TRBJ2-5, with D perhaps matching TRBD1 (5 bases). V lost 5 bases to trimming and J lost 0 bases, with 10 bases between them. The germline CDR1 and CDR2 sequences are SQVTM and ANQGSEA. The CDR3 sequence is 13 residues long. CDR3 DNA: TGCAGCGTTTTGGCAGGGAACCAAGAGACCCAGTACTTC. Its protein is CSVLAGNQETQYF.

The rearrangement uses TRBV10-3 and TRBJ2-3, with 11 positions matching TRBD2. The J segment lost 2 bases and the V segment lost 3 bases, leaving 16 bases of the junction unmatched. Germline lookup yields CDR1 ENHRY and CDR2 SYGVKD. The CDR3 is 20 residues long. CDR3 sequence reads: CAISDPTGLAGDSNTDTQYF. CDR3 nucleotides: TGTGCCATCAGTGACCCCACCGGACTAGCGGGTGATAGTAACACAGATACGCAGTATTTT.

This clonotype was found a few times. V usage is TRBV4-1 and J usage is TRBJ2-7, with D tentatively TRBD2 (6 bases). CDR3 length: 15 amino acids. The germline CDR1 and CDR2 sequences are MGHRA and YSYEKL. V was cut by 0 bases and J by 3 bases, with 12 bases left in between. DNA for the CDR3: TGCGCCAGCAGCCAAGATAGCGCGGGGTACTACGAGCAGTACTTC. Its protein product is CASSQDSAGYYEQYF.